These 22 T cell receptor beta chains share one sample of origin, sequenced in a study of T cells after yellow fever vaccination. One entry per CDR3 protein results from TCRdb running MiXCR on the 5' RACE reads. The table records roughly 160,000 distinct CDR3 sequences, almost 7% of them present only once. Source: CD4+ T cells sorted from PBMCs, taken less than 6 days after the first yellow fever vaccination. These receptors all come from a man between 18 and 29 years old who received the YFV17D yellow fever vaccine.

Ten or more counts support this clonotype. This chain uses TRBV18 with TRBJ2-7, with no clear D. The CDR3 totals 16 residues. V was pared by 6 bases and J by 0 bases, with 18 bases between. In germline, CDR1 is KGHSH, CDR2 LQKENI. The CDR3 sequence is CASSLPRGRSSYEQYF. CDR3 DNA: TGTGCCAGCTCCCTACCACGAGGACGGAGCTCCTACGAGCAGTACTTC.

The genes are TRBV6-5 and TRBJ2-3; D gene unclear. V was clipped by 2 bases and J by 0 bases, with 9 bases between them. This CDR3 region has 15 residues. CDR1 is MNHEY, CDR2 SVGAGI, per germline. The CDR3 reads CASSYPGLSTDTQYF. In nucleotides, the CDR3 is TGTGCCAGCAGTTACCCGGGCCTTAGCACAGATACGCAGTATTTT.

This clonotype appeared many times. The chain has TRBV6-1 and TRBJ2-5, with a possible D match to TRBD1 (5 bases). The CDR3 spans 14 residues. Trimming stripped 1 base from V and 5 bases from J, with 11 bases between. Germline loops: CDR1 MNHNS, CDR2 SASEGT. The CDR3 DNA reads TGTGCCAGCAGTGAAGTGACAGCGACTGAGACCCAGTACTTC. The encoded protein is CASSEVTATETQYF.

The V and J genes are TRBV20-1 and TRBJ2-6, with a tentative D call TRBD2 (6 bases). The germline V and J ends were trimmed by 6 bases and 4 bases, with 16 bases remaining between them. This CDR3 is 15 amino acids long. Germline lookup yields CDR1 DFQATT and CDR2 SNEGSKA (reference sequence). The CDR3 DNA reads TGCAGTGCCGCTGGAGGGGCGCGAGGGGCCAACGTCCTGACTTTC. This sequence encodes CSAAGGARGANVLTF.

V is TRBV7-9 and J is TRBJ2-2; TRBD1 matches 8 bases. The V segment lost 9 bases and the J segment 5 bases; nucleotides outside the gene matches: 8. The germline V gene encodes CDR1 SEHNR and CDR2 FQNEAQ (reference sequence). The CDR3 runs 14 residues. The CDR3 spells CARGPGQGTGELFF. In DNA, the CDR3 is TGTGCCAGGGGCCCCGGACAGGGTACCGGGGAGCTGTTTTTT.

This clonotype occurred many times. This sequence joins TRBV4-3 and TRBJ2-2, with D unresolved. Germline CDR1 LGHNA, CDR2 YSLEER. The CDR3 consists of 12 residues. Trimming shortened V by 7 bases and J by 8 bases, and 11 bases separated the two germline ends. The CDR3 region is CASTPQRGELFF. The CDR3 DNA follows: TGCGCCAGCACCCCTCAGAGGGGGGAGCTGTTTTTT.

A word on this clonotype: This may be a read error, as it is one base from a much larger clone. The rearrangement uses TRBV18 and TRBJ1-5; D ambiguous. Germline V gene sequence: CDR1 KGHSH, CDR2 LQKENI. The CDR3 runs to 13 residues. CDR3 sequence reads: CASPPLGSQPQHF. The CDR3 coding sequence is TGTGCCAGCCCACCCCTTGGGTCTCAGCCCCAGCATTTT.

Ten or more counts support this clonotype. The V gene is TRBV10-3, the J gene TRBJ2-5, with 13 bases lining up with TRBD2. V dropped 3 bases and J dropped 5; count of bases not matched to a gene: 6. This CDR3 has 16 residues. The germline gives CDR1 ENHRY, CDR2 SYGVKD. CDR3 nucleotide sequence: TGTGCCATCAGTGACCAGACTAGCGGGGGGCCGGAGACCCAGTACTTC. Encoded protein: CAISDQTSGGPETQYF.

This clonotype was seen repeatedly, ten times or more. This chain joins TRBV7-6 and TRBJ2-1; possible D gene TRBD2, 6 bases. The V gene's germline CDR1 is SGHVS and CDR2 FNYEAQ. V was shortened by 3 bases and J by 7 bases, with 10 bases between the two germline ends. The CDR3 is 13 amino acids. CDR3 DNA sequence: TGTGCCAGCAGCTTGGGACGGGAGAATGAGCAGTTCTTC. Translating it yields CASSLGRENEQFF.

At least ten counts were recorded for this clonotype. The chain couples TRBV20-1 to TRBJ1-2; 10 positions agree with TRBD1. The ends lost 3 bases at V and 8 bases at J; junction bases unmatched: 6. Germline V lookup: CDR1 DFQATT, CDR2 SNEGSKA (reference sequence). There are 13 residues in the CDR3. The CDR3 sequence is CSASDRGLGGYTF. The CDR3 DNA reads TGCAGTGCTAGTGACAGGGGGCTAGGCGGCTACACCTTC.

This clonotype was seen at least ten times. This chain's CDR3 is CASSLGQLNNSPLHF. CDR3 sequence (DNA): TGTGCCAGCAGTTTGGGACAGTTGAATAATTCACCCCTCCACTTT. The chain couples TRBV6-5 to TRBJ1-6; 7 bases are shared with TRBD1. V dropped 4 bases and J dropped 5; count of bases not matched to a gene: 5. Germline CDR1 reads MNHEY; CDR2 reads SVGAGI. CDR3 length equals 15 residues.

This clonotype showed up many times. The chain carries TRBV5-1 and TRBJ2-5; the D gene is possibly TRBD1 (6 bases). The CDR3 totals 12 residues. Germline values: CDR1 SGHRS, CDR2 YFSETQ. The V end lost 5 bases, the J end lost 5 bases, and 10 bases lay between the germline ends. Written as DNA, the CDR3 is TGCGCCAGCAGTGGGACACTTGAGACCCAGTACTTC. Encoded protein: CASSGTLETQYF.

In regard to this clonotype: This may come from a read error, since a much larger clone is one base off. This chain uses TRBV6-2 or TRBV6-3 with TRBJ2-3, with D tentatively TRBD1 (5 bases). The CDR3 is 15 amino acids. Germline V gene sequence: CDR1 MNHEY, CDR2 SVGEGT. CDR3 region: CTSSYSGRDTDTQYF. CDR3 bases: TGTACCAGCAGTTACTCGGGCAGGGATACAGATACGCAGTATTTT.

In its sample, this clonotype was seen many times. Mismatch with germline at one junction end may stem from a read error. This chain joins TRBV5-1 and TRBJ2-3, with no clear D. The CDR3 runs 12 residues. CDR1 and CDR2 from the germline V gene are SGHRS and YFSETQ. CDR3: CASSLVGDTQYF. The CDR3, as DNA: TGTGCCAGCAGCTTAGTAGGGGATACGCAGTATTTT.

This clonotype has ten or more counts. The chain is built from TRBV9 and TRBJ2-5, with 10 bases lining up with TRBD2. Trimming cost V 1 base and J 0 bases; bases outside gene matches: 3. The germline V gene encodes CDR1 SGDLS and CDR2 YYNGEE. CDR3 length: 16 residues. CDR3 sequence: CASSVIAGGYQETQYF. The CDR3 DNA reads TGTGCCAGCAGCGTAATAGCGGGGGGCTACCAAGAGACCCAGTACTTC.

This clonotype has only a few counts. V is TRBV7-2 and J is TRBJ1-5, with 8 bases matching TRBD1. CDR1 is SGHTA, CDR2 FQGNSA, per germline. The CDR3 spans 15 residues. V shed 1 base and J 6 bases; nucleotides not matched to a gene: 5. The CDR3 spells CASSLDRTGSQPQHF. CDR3 DNA: TGTGCCAGCAGCTTAGATCGGACAGGGTCTCAGCCCCAGCATTTT.

CDR3 region: CASSLALKIEAFF. CDR3 in DNA: TGTGCCAGCAGCTTAGCGCTGAAGATTGAAGCTTTCTTT. The rearrangement joins TRBV7-2 to TRBJ1-1; D not certain. Trimming left V 0 bases short and J 7 bases short, with 9 bases between. The CDR3 spans 13 residues. The V gene's germline CDR1 is SGHTA and CDR2 FQGNSA.

The table lists this clonotype with many counts. The genes are TRBV29-1 and TRBJ1-2, with 7 bases lining up with TRBD1. Losses at the gene ends were 7 bases for V and 12 bases for J; bases not matched to a gene: 11. The CDR3 length is 11 residues. Germline V CDR1 and CDR2: SQVTM, ANQGSEA. CDR3 coding DNA: TGCAGCGCCTCGTCGGGACAGAGCAACACCTTC. Protein: CSASSGQSNTF.

The chain is built from TRBV5-4 and TRBJ2-1, with D tentatively TRBD1 or TRBD2 (5 bases each). V was cut by 3 bases and J by 8 bases, with 15 bases left in between. The CDR3 consists of 14 residues. From germline, CDR1 is SGHNT and CDR2 YYREEE (reference sequence). CDR3 residues: CASSSIGELDEQFF. CDR3 in DNA: TGTGCCAGCAGCTCGATAGGGGAGTTGGATGAGCAGTTCTTC.

In its sample, this clonotype was seen many times. The rearrangement joins TRBV6-1 to TRBJ2-3; 8 bases are shared with TRBD2. This CDR3 contains 15 residues. Germline values: CDR1 MNHNS, CDR2 SASEGT. With 6 bases clipped from V and 0 bases from J, the junction kept 5 bases outside the gene matches. CDR3 sequence: CASSQAGDSTDTQYF. The CDR3, as DNA: TGTGCCAGCAGCCAAGCGGGGGACAGCACAGATACGCAGTATTTT.

This clonotype was counted ten times or more. J is TRBJ2-5 and V is TRBV6-2 or TRBV6-3; 7 positions match TRBD1. V shed 8 bases, J shed 5 bases, and the junction held 14 bases outside the gene matches. The CDR3 loop spans 15 amino acids. CDR1 and CDR2 (germline): MNHEY, SVGEGT. CDR3 loop: CASCPVRGSDETQYF. The CDR3 DNA reads TGTGCCAGCTGCCCGGTCAGGGGGAGCGACGAGACCCAGTACTTC.

The J gene is TRBJ2-1, the V gene TRBV9; tentative D call: TRBD2 (6 bases). The CDR3 has 14 amino acids. V was pared by 6 bases and J by 1 base, with 11 bases between. Germline loops: CDR1 SGDLS, CDR2 YYNGEE. DNA for the CDR3: TGTGCCAGCAACCCCGGACTATCCTACAATGAGCAGTTCTTC. Translating it yields CASNPGLSYNEQFF.